These 5 T cell receptor beta chains were sequenced from one sample in a study of cytomegalovirus exposure and HLA in healthy donors. The PCR used 60 Vbeta and 13 Jbeta primers. Measured with immunoSEQ multiplex PCR; TCRdb has only the in-frame clones, and not every one. The repertoire consists of about 230,000 clones, with just under 80% occurring once and the leading ten covering roughly 0.45%. The source material was PBMCs. The receptor source for this set is a boy younger than 18 in good health and CMV-seronegative.

This chain connects TRBV5-1 to TRBJ1-2; 7 positions match TRBD1. Looked up from germline, CDR1 is SGHRS and CDR2 is YFSETQ. V gave up 0 bases and J gave up 8 bases; unmatched junction bases: 7. The CDR3 length is 14 residues. CDR3 DNA: TGCGCCAGCAGCTTGGAACAGGGGAGGCACGGCTACACCTTC. Translation gives CASSLEQGRHGYTF.

The rearrangement links TRBV1 to TRBJ1-2. TRBV1 represents a pseudogene. This CDR3 comprises 15 residues. CDR3 protein: CTSSQDPRRGYGYTF. DNA for the CDR3: TGCACCAGCAGCCAAGACCCCCGAAGAGGGTATGGCTACACCTTC.

The rearrangement joins TRBV19 to TRBJ1-5; 12 bases align to TRBD1. V trimming: 3 bases; J trimming: 3 bases; junction bases outside the gene matches: 15. The CDR3 loop spans 20 amino acids. Germline-derived CDR1 and CDR2 are LNHDA and SQIVND (reference sequence). CDR3: CASSIRNRDRGRIANQPQHF. In nucleotides, the CDR3 is TGTGCCAGTAGTATCAGAAACCGGGACAGGGGGCGTATAGCCAATCAGCCCCAGCATTTT.

This clone was observed a few times. The V and J genes are TRBV7-9 and TRBJ2-2; D ambiguous. The CDR3 extends over 16 amino acids. V was shortened by 2 bases and J by 2 bases, with 12 bases between the two germline ends. CDR1 is SEHNR and CDR2 is FQNEAQ in the germline V gene (reference sequence). The CDR3 nucleotides read TGTGCCAGCAGCTTATTAACCGGGTACAACACCGGGGAGCTGTTTTTT. Its translation is CASSLLTGYNTGELFF. Full variable domain (outside the CDR3, taken from reference TRBV7-9 and TRBJ2-2): DTGVSQNPRHKITKRGQNVTFRCDPISEHNRLYWYRQTLGQGPEFLTYFQNEAQLEKSRLLSDRFSAERPKGSFSTLEIQRTEQGDSAMYLCASSLLTGYNTGELFFGEGSRLTVL.

The J gene is TRBJ1-5, the V gene TRBV19, with unresolved D. Per germline, CDR1 LNHDA and CDR2 SQIVND (reference sequence). V lost 9 bases and J 0 bases, leaving 9 bases between the germline ends. This CDR3 is built from 13 residues. CDR3 in amino acids: CASNGLSNQPQHF. CDR3 nucleotides: TGTGCCAGCAACGGTCTTAGCAATCAGCCCCAGCATTTT.